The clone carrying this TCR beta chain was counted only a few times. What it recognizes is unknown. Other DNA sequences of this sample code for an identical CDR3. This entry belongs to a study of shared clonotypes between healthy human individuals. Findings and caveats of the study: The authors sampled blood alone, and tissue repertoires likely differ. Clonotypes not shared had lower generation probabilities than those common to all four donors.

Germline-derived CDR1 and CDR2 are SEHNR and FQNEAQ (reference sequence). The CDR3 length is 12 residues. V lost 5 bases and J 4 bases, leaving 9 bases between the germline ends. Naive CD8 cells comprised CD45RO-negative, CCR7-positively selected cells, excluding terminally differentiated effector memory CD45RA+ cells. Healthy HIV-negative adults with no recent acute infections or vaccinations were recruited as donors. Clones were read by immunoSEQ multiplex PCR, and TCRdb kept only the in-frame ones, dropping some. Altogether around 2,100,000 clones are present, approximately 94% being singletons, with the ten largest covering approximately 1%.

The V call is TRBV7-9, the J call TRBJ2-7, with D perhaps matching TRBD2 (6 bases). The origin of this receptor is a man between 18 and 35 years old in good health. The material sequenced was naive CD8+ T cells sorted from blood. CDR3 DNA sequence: TGTGCCAGCAGCCCCGGAGGGTACGAGCAGTACTTC. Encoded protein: CASSPGGYEQYF.